One sample yielded the 18 T cell receptor beta chains listed below, sequenced in a study of cytomegalovirus exposure and HLA in healthy donors. A multiplex PCR was run with 60 Vbeta primers and 13 Jbeta primers. Measured with immunoSEQ multiplex PCR; TCRdb has only the in-frame clones, and not every one. The sample has 270,000 or so clones, around 90% seen once. Sequenced input: PBMCs. The receptors come from a girl aged 2 to 9 in good health and CMV-seronegative.

There are a few counts of this clone. V is TRBV19 and J is TRBJ2-3, with D possibly being TRBD2 (6 bases). Deletions cut 1 base from V and 2 bases from J, with 10 bases between. Germline V CDR1 and CDR2: LNHDA, SQIVND (reference sequence). The CDR3 covers 15 residues. The CDR3 coding sequence is TGTGCCAGTAGTATAGTCCGGGGACTCACAGATACGCAGTATTTT. Translation gives CASSIVRGLTDTQYF.

This clone is a singleton in its sample. This rearrangement joins TRBV19 to TRBJ2-7; no clear D. V was cut by 2 bases and J by 6 bases, with 11 bases left in between. The CDR3 sequence is 13 residues long. Germline CDR1 and CDR2: LNHDA and SQIVND (reference sequence). The CDR3 protein is CASSITGLGEQYF. Written as DNA, the CDR3 is TGTGCCAGTAGTATAACGGGTCTGGGCGAGCAGTACTTC.

The chain recombines TRBV30 with TRBJ1-3, with 9 bases identical to TRBD1. Looked up from germline, CDR1 is GTSNPN and CDR2 is SVGIG (reference sequence). Trimming at V came to 1 base and at J to 2 bases, leaving 9 bases not matched to a gene. CDR3 length equals 17 residues. The CDR3 spells CAWSAGKTGGTGNTIYF. In DNA form, the CDR3 reads TGTGCCTGGAGTGCAGGCAAAACAGGGGGCACTGGAAACACCATATATTTT.

This chain's CDR3 is CASSSPGSTDTQYF. CDR3 DNA sequence: TGTGCCAGCAGTTCCCCAGGGTCCACAGATACGCAGTATTTT. This rearrangement joins TRBV27 to TRBJ2-3; maybe TRBD1 (5 bases). Per germline, CDR1 MNHEY and CDR2 SMNVEV (reference sequence). Trimming pared 4 bases from V and 2 bases from J, leaving 10 bases between. The CDR3 consists of 14 residues.

The chain links TRBV25-1 to TRBJ1-3; weak D call: TRBD1 (5 bases). The CDR3 runs to 16 residues. The V end lost 2 bases, the J end lost 7 bases, and 18 bases lay between the germline ends. Germline loops: CDR1 MGHDK, CDR2 SYGVNS. This chain's CDR3 is CASSEGIGAQANTIYF. The CDR3 DNA is TGTGCCAGCAGTGAAGGGATTGGGGCGCAGGCTAACACCATATATTTT.

The chain joins TRBV28 to TRBJ1-1; D remains unclear. Trimming left V 6 bases short and J 0 bases short, with 8 bases between. The CDR3 has 13 amino acids. Germline CDR1 is MDHEN and CDR2 is SYDVKM. CDR3 nucleotide sequence: TGTGCCAGCAGGCTCGACATGAACACTGAAGCTTTCTTT. It translates to CASRLDMNTEAFF.

V and J are TRBV20-1 and TRBJ1-2, with no clear D. Looked up from germline, CDR1 is DFQATT and CDR2 is SNEGSKA (reference sequence). Trimming stripped 4 bases from V and 0 bases from J, with 3 bases between. CDR3 length: 11 residues. The CDR3 here is CSATANYGYTF. The DNA for the CDR3 is TGCAGTGCTACAGCTAACTATGGCTACACCTTC.

The chain links TRBV7-8 to TRBJ2-3, with TRBD2 as a possible D gene (6 bases). The ends were cut back, 5 bases at V and 0 bases at J, with 9 bases in the middle. This CDR3 spans 14 amino acids. Germline V gives CDR1 SGHVS, CDR2 FQNEAQ. The CDR3 coding sequence is TGTGCCAGCAGCGTCACTAGCAGCACAGATACGCAGTATTTT. Amino acid sequence: CASSVTSSTDTQYF.

V is TRBV10-1 and J is TRBJ2-3; the match to TRBD2 covers 8 bases. The germline V gene encodes CDR1 WNHNN and CDR2 SYGVQD (reference sequence). Germline trimming cut 3 bases from V and 2 bases from J; bases unmatched to any gene: 13. The CDR3 consists of 18 residues. CDR3 sequence: CASSDIGGLVSLTDTQYF. The CDR3 DNA sequence: TGCGCCAGCAGTGATATCGGGGGACTAGTTTCGCTCACAGATACGCAGTATTTT.

V gene TRBV25-1 combines with J gene TRBJ1-2; D ambiguous. The germline gives CDR1 MGHDK, CDR2 SYGVNS. The length of the CDR3 is 13 residues. V was trimmed by 2 bases and J by 5 bases, leaving 9 bases between them. CDR3 bases: TGTGCCAGCAGTGAACCGGTCGGGTATGGCTACACCTTC. It translates to CASSEPVGYGYTF.

The V gene is TRBV28, the J gene TRBJ1-2; D is possibly TRBD1 (5 bases). The CDR3 runs 14 residues. The germline V and J ends were trimmed by 2 bases and 6 bases, with 13 bases remaining between them. Looked up from germline, CDR1 is MDHEN and CDR2 is SYDVKM. The DNA of the CDR3 is TGTGCCAGCAGTTTACTCGCAGGGTCCCATGGCTACACCTTC. It is translated as CASSLLAGSHGYTF.

CDR3 loop: CAWGDRTEAFF. For the CDR3, the DNA is TGTGCCTGGGGGGACAGAACCGAAGCTTTCTTT. This sequence joins TRBV30 and TRBJ1-1; TRBD1 agrees at 7 bases. Germline CDR1 reads GTSNPN; CDR2 reads SVGIG (reference sequence). The CDR3 length is 11 residues. J gave up 8 bases and V 5 bases, and 5 bases lay outside the gene matches.

J is TRBJ2-5 and V is TRBV20-1; 7 bases match TRBD1. Trimming removed 6 bases from V and 5 bases from J; junction bases left unmatched: 0. The germline V gene has CDR1 DFQATT and CDR2 SNEGSKA (reference sequence). This CDR3 comprises 10 residues. In DNA form, the CDR3 reads TGCAGTGCGGACAGGGAGACCCAGTACTTC. It yields the protein CSADRETQYF.

This chain joins TRBV28 and TRBJ2-7, with 9 positions matching TRBD1. V shed 4 bases, J shed 3 bases, and the junction held 13 bases outside the gene matches. The germline V gene encodes CDR1 MDHEN and CDR2 SYDVKM. The CDR3 has 17 residues. CDR3 nucleotides: TGTGCCAGCAGTTATCCGGGACAGGGTTACTCGGTCTACGAGCAGTACTTC. It yields the protein CASSYPGQGYSVYEQYF.

The chain has TRBV20-1 and TRBJ2-1, with D tentatively TRBD2 (5 bases). Per the germline V gene, CDR1 is DFQATT and CDR2 is SNEGSKA (reference sequence). The V end lost 7 bases, the J end lost 6 bases, and 10 bases lay between the germline ends. The CDR3 runs to 11 residues. This CDR3 reads CSVGLSNEQFF. Written as DNA, the CDR3 is TGCAGTGTTGGACTCTCCAATGAGCAGTTCTTC.

J is TRBJ1-4 and V is TRBV5-1; TRBD1 might be the D (5 bases). Germline V CDR1 and CDR2: SGHRS, YFSETQ. This CDR3 region has 15 residues. The V end was cut by 0 bases, the J end by 8 bases, with 14 bases between. The CDR3 sequence: CASSLEGRVEEKLFF. In DNA, the CDR3 is TGCGCCAGCAGCTTGGAGGGCAGGGTGGAAGAAAAACTGTTTTTT.

This chain joins TRBV7-2 and TRBJ2-3, with D possibly TRBD2 on 5 matching bases. V lost 6 bases, J lost 2 bases, and 15 bases lay in between. The CDR3 has 15 residues. In germline, CDR1 is SGHTA, CDR2 FQGNSA. CDR3 region: CASSFRAELTDTQYF. The CDR3 region has the DNA TGTGCCAGCAGTTTCAGAGCGGAACTCACAGATACGCAGTATTTT.

DNA of the CDR3: TGTGCCAGCAGTGCAACTAGCGTTTCCAATGAGCAGTTCTTC. Amino acid sequence: CASSATSVSNEQFF. The genes are TRBV25-1 and TRBJ2-1; 7 bases match TRBD2. The germline V gene has CDR1 MGHDK and CDR2 SYGVNS. Trimming cost V 4 bases and J 6 bases; bases outside gene matches: 6. The length of the CDR3 is 14 residues.